These T cell receptor beta chains were read from a single sample in a study of T cell repertoires in cytomegalovirus infection. TCRdb called the reads again in MiXCR, with one record for every CDR3 protein. The sample consists of 300,000 to 450,000 distinct CDR3 sequences, around a sixth of them appearing once. The source material was PBMCs. The origin of the receptors is a human donor in good health (CMV status not recorded). Some clones in this sample may be carry-over from other donors' samples. Both conserved end residues are part of each CDR3. The D gene is left open where the match is weak. Only part of the rows carry a size: once, few, many, or a class if the clone is expanded.

-	TRBJ2-5	-	15	TRBV2	CASRNGRGFQETQYF
TRBD2	TRBJ2-7	-	18	TRBV27	CASSLYGPVETSGREQYF
-	TRBJ2-1	few	18	TRBV29-1	CSVEDRGGRENTYNEQFF
-	TRBJ1-5	few	14	TRBV20-1	CSAPPYAGNQPQHF
-	TRBJ2-7	few	13	TRBV12-3/TRBV12-4	CASKHLRGPEQYF
-	TRBJ2-7	many	15	TRBV7-6	CASSLGASFPEEQYF
TRBD2	TRBJ2-3	many	15	TRBV7-2	CASSRSGDFTDTQYF
-	TRBJ1-1	many	15	TRBV7-9	CASSFFSGMNTEAFF
TRBD2	TRBJ2-7	many	13	TRBV11-2	CASSWGGAYEQYF
-	TRBJ1-1	few	13	TRBV29-1	CSALGGFGTEAFF
-	TRBJ2-1	few	16	TRBV4-3	CASSQVGSAAYNEQFF
-	TRBJ2-7	-	14	TRBV5-1	CASSLVHGPYEQYF
TRBD1	TRBJ1-2	few	13	TRBV2	CASRLDRGNGYTF
-	TRBJ1-5	few	13	TRBV7-2	CASSSQTRQPQHF
TRBD2	TRBJ2-3	-	14	TRBV2	CASSGTGGTDTQYF
-	TRBJ2-3	few	14	TRBV11-2	CASSSMGFTDTQYF
-	TRBJ1-2	-	15	TRBV2	CASRTEVGTSRGYTF
TRBD2	TRBJ2-1	-	17	TRBV20-1	CSARDLRERGLRREQFF
TRBD2	TRBJ2-7	few	13	TRBV7-9	CASRASGMNEQYF
TRBD1	TRBJ1-4	many	13	TRBV7-6	CASSKGQQEKLFF
-	TRBJ2-1	-	13	TRBV5-5	CASSLGGLGEQFF
-	TRBJ2-3	many	14	TRBV7-9	CASSSTDSTDTQYF
-	TRBJ1-5	-	14	TRBV20-1	CSARTGNSNQPQHF
-	TRBJ2-7	many	15	TRBV5-4	CASSPSGGGRYEQYF
TRBD1	TRBJ2-5	few	14	TRBV20-1	CSANAGTVKETQYF
-	TRBJ2-2	few	15	TRBV7-6	CATRGNNMNTGELFF
-	TRBJ2-2	-	16	TRBV19	CASSQVGLILSRELFF
-	TRBJ2-6	-	16	TRBV11-2	CASSLGQSSGANVLTF
TRBD1	TRBJ2-7	many	14	TRBV7-8	CASSWRDRGREQYF
-	TRBJ1-1	many	12	TRBV7-2	CASSSTLREAFF